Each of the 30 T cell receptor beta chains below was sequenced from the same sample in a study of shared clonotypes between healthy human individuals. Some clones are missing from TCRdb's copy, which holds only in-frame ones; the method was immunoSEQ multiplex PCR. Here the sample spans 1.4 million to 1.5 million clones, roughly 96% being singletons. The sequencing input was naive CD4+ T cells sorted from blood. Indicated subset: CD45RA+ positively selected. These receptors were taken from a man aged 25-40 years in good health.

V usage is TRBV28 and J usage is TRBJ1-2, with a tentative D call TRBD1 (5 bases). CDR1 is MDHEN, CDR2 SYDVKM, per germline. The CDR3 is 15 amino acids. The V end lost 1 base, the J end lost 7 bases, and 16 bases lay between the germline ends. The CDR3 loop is CASSLLGPASAGYTF. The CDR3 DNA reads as TGTGCCAGCAGTTTATTGGGGCCGGCTTCGGCTGGCTACACCTTC.

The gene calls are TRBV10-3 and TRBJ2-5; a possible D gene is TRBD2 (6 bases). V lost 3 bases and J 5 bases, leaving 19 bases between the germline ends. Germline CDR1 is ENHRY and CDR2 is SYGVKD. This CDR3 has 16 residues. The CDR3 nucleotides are TGTGCCATCAGTGAAGCAGGGTGGAGCGCGGGGGAGACCCAGTACTTC. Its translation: CAISEAGWSAGETQYF.

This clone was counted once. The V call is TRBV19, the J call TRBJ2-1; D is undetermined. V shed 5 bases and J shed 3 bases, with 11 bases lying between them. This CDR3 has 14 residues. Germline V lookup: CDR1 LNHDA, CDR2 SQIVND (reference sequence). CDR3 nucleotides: TGTGCCAGTAGTGACCGACCGTTCTACAATGAGCAGTTCTTC. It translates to CASSDRPFYNEQFF.

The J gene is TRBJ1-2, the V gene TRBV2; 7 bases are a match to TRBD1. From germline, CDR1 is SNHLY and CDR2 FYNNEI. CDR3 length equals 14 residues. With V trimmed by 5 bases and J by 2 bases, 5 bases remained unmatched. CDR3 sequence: CASSRDSLNYGYTF. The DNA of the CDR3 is TGTGCCAGCAGTCGGGACAGCTTAAACTATGGCTACACCTTC.

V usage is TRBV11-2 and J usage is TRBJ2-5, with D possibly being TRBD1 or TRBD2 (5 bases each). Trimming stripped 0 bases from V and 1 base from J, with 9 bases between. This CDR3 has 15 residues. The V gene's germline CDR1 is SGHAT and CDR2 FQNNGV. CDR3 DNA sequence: TGTGCCAGCAGCTTAGATTCGGGGCTCCAAGAGACCCAGTACTTC. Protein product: CASSLDSGLQETQYF.

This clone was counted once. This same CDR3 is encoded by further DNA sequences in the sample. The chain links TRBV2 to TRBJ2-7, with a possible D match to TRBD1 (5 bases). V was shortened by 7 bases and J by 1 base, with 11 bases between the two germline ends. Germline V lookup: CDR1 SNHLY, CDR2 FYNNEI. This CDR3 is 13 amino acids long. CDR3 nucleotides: TGTGCCAGCATTAGGGGCCCTTCCTACGAGCAGTACTTC. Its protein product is CASIRGPSYEQYF.

The CDR3 DNA reads as TGTGCCAGCAGCCTCGAACCCTCTAACTATGGCTACACCTTC. Residues: CASSLEPSNYGYTF. The chain joins TRBV5-5 to TRBJ1-2; D gene uncertain. Germline V gene lookup returns CDR1 SGHKS and CDR2 YYEKEE (reference sequence). The CDR3 has 14 amino acids. Trimming left V 4 bases short and J 0 bases short, with 10 bases between. The full variable domain, in which reference TRBV5-5 and TRBJ1-2 provide the parts outside the CDR3, is DAGVTQSPTHLIKTRGQQVTLRCSPISGHKSVSWYQQVLGQGPQFIFQYYEKEERGRGNFPDRFSARQFPNYSSELNVNALLLGDSALYLCASSLEPSNYGYTFGSGTRLTVV.

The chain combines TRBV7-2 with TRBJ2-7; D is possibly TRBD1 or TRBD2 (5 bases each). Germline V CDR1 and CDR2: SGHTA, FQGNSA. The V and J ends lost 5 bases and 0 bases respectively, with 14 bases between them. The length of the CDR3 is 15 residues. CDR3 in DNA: TGTGCCAGCAGCCCCGACAGAGCGGTCTCCTACGAGCAGTACTTC. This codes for CASSPDRAVSYEQYF.

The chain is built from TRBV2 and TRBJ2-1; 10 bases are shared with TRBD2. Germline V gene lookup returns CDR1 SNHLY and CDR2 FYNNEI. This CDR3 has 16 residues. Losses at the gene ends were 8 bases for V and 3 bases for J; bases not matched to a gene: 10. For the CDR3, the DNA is TGTGCCAGCTCGGAGAGACTAGCGGGTTTCTACAATGAGCAGTTCTTC. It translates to CASSERLAGFYNEQFF.

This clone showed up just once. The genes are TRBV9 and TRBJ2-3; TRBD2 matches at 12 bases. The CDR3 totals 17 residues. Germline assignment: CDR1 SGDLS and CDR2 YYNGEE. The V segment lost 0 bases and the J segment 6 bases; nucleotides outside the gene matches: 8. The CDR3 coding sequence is TGTGCCAGCAGCGTAGGGGGACTAGCGGGCACACAGGATACGCAGTATTTT. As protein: CASSVGGLAGTQDTQYF.

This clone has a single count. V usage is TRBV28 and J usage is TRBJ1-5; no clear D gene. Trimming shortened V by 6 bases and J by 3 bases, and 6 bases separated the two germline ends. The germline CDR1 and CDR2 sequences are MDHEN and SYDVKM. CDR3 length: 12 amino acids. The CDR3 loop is CASSDVNQPQHF. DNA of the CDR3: TGTGCCAGCAGCGATGTCAATCAGCCCCAGCATTTT.

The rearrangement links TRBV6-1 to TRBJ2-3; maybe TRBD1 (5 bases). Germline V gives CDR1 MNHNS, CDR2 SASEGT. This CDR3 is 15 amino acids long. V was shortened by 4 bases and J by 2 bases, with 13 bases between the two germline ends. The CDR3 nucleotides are TGTGCCAGCAGTGGAGACAGAGGCGTCACAGATACGCAGTATTTT. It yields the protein CASSGDRGVTDTQYF.

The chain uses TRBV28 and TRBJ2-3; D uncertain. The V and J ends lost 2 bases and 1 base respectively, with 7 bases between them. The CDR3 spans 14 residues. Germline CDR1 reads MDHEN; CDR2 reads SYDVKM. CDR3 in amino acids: CASSLSDGTDTQYF. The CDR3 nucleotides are TGTGCCAGCAGTTTAAGCGACGGCACAGATACGCAGTATTTT.

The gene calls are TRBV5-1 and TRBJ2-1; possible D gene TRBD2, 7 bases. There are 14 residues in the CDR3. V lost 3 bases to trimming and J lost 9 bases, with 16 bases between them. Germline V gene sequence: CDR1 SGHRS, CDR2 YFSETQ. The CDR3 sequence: CASSSPGGATEQFF. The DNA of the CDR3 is TGCGCCAGCAGCTCCCCTGGGGGGGCGACTGAGCAGTTCTTC.

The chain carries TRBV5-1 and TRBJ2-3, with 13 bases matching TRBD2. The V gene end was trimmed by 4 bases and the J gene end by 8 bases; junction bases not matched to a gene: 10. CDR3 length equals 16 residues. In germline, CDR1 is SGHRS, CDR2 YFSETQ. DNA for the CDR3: TGCGCCAGCAGCATACAGGGACTAGCGGGAACCGGTACGCAGTATTTT. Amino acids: CASSIQGLAGTGTQYF.

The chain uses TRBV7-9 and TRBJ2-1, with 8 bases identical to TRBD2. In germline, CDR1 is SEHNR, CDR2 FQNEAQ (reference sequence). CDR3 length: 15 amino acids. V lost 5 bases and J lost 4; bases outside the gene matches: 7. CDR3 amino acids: CASSQGLVEYNEQFF. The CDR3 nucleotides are TGTGCCAGCAGCCAGGGACTAGTGGAATACAATGAGCAGTTCTTC.

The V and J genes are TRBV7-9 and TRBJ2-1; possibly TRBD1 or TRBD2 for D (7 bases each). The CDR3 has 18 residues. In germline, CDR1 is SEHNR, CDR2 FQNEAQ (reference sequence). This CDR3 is CAKSRDRDGKRGGNEQFF. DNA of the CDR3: TGTGCTAAAAGCCGGGACAGAGACGGTAAGCGGGGTGGGAATGAGCAGTTCTTC.

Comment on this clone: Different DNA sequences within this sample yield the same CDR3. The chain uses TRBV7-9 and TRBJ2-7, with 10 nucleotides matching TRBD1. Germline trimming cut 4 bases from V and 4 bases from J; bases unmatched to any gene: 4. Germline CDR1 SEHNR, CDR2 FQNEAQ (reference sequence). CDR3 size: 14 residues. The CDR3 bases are TGTGCCAGCAGCTCCCGACAGGGGGCGTACGAGCAGTACTTC. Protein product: CASSSRQGAYEQYF. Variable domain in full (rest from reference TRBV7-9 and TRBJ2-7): DTGVSQNPRHKITKRGQNVTFRCDPISEHNRLYWYRQTLGQGPEFLTYFQNEAQLEKSRLLSDRFSAERPKGSFSTLEIQRTEQGDSAMYLCASSSRQGAYEQYFGPGTRLTVT.

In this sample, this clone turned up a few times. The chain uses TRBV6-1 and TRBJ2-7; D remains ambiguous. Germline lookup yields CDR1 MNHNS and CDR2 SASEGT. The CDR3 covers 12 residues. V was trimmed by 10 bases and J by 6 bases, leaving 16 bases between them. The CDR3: CAIARSPSEQYF. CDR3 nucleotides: TGTGCCATCGCACGAAGTCCTAGCGAGCAGTACTTC.

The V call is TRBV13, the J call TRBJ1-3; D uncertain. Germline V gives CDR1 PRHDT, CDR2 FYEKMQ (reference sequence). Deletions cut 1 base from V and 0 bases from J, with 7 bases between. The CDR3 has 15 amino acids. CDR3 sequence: CASSLESSSGNTIYF. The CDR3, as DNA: TGTGCCAGCAGCTTAGAGTCGTCCTCTGGAAACACCATATATTTT.

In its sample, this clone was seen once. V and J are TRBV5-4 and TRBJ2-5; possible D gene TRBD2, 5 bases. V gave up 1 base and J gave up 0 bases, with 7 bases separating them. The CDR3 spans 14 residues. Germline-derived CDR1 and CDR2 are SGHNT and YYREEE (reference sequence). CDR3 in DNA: TGTGCCAGCAGCTTGCCCGGGAACCAAGAGACCCAGTACTTC. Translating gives CASSLPGNQETQYF.

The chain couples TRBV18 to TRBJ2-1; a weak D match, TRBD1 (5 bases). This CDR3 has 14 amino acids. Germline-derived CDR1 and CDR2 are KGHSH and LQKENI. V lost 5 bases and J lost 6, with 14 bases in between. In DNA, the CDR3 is TGTGCCAGCTCAGCCTACCTTGACAGCAATGAGCAGTTCTTC. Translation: CASSAYLDSNEQFF.

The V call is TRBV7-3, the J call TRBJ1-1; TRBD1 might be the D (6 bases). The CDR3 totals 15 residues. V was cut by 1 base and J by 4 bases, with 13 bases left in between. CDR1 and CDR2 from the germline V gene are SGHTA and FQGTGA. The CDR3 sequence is CASSLMAGASTEAFF. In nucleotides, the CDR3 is TGTGCCAGCAGCTTAATGGCGGGGGCCAGCACTGAAGCTTTCTTT. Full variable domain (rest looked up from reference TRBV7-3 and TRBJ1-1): GAGVSQTPSNKVTEKGKYVELRCDPISGHTALYWYRQSLGQGPEFLIYFQGTGAADDSGLPNDRFFAVRPEGSVSTLKIQRTERGDSAVYLCASSLMAGASTEAFFGQGTRLTVV.

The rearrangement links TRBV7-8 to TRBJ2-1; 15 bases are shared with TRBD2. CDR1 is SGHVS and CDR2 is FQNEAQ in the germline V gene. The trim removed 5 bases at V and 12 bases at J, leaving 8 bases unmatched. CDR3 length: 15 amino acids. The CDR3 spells CASSPGTSGGPGQFF. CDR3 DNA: TGTGCCAGCAGCCCGGGGACTAGCGGGGGGCCCGGGCAGTTCTTC. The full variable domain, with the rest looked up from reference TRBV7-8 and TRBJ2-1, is GAGVSQSPRYKVAKRGQDVALRCDPISGHVSLFWYQQALGQGPEFLTYFQNEAQLDKSGLPSDRFFAERPEGSVSTLKIQRTQQEDSAVYLCASSPGTSGGPGQFFGPGTRLTVL.

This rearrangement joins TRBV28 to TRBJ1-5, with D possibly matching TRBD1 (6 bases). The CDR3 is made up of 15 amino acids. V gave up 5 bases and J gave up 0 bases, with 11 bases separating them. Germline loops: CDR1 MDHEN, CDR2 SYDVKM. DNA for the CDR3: TGTGCCAGCAGTACACGGACAGTTAGCAATCAGCCCCAGCATTTT. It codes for CASSTRTVSNQPQHF.

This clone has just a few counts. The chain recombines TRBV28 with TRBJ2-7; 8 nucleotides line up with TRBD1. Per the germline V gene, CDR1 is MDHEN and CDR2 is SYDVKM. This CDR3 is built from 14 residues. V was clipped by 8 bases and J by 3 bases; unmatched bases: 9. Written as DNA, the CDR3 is TGTGCCAGCGCTATGACAGGGGAGGACTACGAGCAGTACTTC. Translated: CASAMTGEDYEQYF.

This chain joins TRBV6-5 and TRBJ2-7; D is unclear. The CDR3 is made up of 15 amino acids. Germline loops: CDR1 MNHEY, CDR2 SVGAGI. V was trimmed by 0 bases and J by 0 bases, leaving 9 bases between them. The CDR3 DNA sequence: TGTGCCAGCAGTTACTCGAGGTCCATCTCCTACGAGCAGTACTTC. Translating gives CASSYSRSISYEQYF.

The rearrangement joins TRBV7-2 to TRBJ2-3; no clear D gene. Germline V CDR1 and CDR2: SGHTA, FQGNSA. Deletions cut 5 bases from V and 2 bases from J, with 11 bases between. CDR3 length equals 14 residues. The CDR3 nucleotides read TGTGCCAGCAGCCCCCTGATACTCACAGATACGCAGTATTTT. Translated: CASSPLILTDTQYF. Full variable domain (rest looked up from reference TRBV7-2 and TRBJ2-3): GAGVSQSPSNKVTEKGKDVELRCDPISGHTALYWYRQSLGQGLEFLIYFQGNSAPDKSGLPSDRFSAERTGGSVSTLTIQRTQQEDSAVYLCASSPLILTDTQYFGPGTRLTVL.

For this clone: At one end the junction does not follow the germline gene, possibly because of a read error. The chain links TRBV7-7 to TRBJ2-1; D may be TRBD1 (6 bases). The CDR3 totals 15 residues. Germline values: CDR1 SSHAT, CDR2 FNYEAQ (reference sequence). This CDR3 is CASSLGTQGSGEQFF. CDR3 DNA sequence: TGTGCTAGCAGCTTAGGCACACAGGGTTCAGGTGAGCAGTTCTTC. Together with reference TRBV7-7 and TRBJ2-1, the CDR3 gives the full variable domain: GAGVSQSPRYKVTKRGQDVTLRCDPISSHATLYWYQQALGQGPEFLTYFNYEAQPDKSGLPSDRFSAERPEGSISTLTIQRTEQRDSAMYRCASSLGTQGSGEQFFGPGTRLTVL.

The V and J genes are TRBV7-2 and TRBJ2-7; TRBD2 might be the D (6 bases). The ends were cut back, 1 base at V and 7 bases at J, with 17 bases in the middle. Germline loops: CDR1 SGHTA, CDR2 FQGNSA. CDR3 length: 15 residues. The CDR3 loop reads CASSLVGRPVREQYF. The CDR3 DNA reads TGTGCCAGCAGCTTAGTAGGGAGGCCCGTGAGGGAGCAGTACTTC.